This section outlines one T cell receptor (beta chain) sequence together with its context. Primers for the PCR totalled 60 Vbeta and 13 Jbeta. TCRdb's table, derived via immunoSEQ multiplex PCR, lists solely in-frame clones and lacks some. The table records about 150,000 clones, roughly 84% of them present only once. This CDR3 comprises 17 residues. V lost 5 bases and J lost 7; bases outside the gene matches: 16. Germline CDR1 reads SGHRS; CDR2 reads YFSETQ. The data are from a study of cytomegalovirus exposure and HLA in healthy donors. The specimen sequenced was PBMCs. This TCR derives from a man between 18 and 29 years old in good health and CMV-seronegative. The chain carries TRBV5-1 and TRBJ1-4; 8 bases match TRBD1. In DNA form, the CDR3 reads TGCGCCAGCAGTCGACTCGCCCCGGGACAGGCGGGTGAAAAACTGTTTTTT. Protein sequence: CASSRLAPGQAGEKLFF. Full variable domain (missing parts from reference TRBV5-1 and TRBJ1-4): KAGVTQTPRYLIKTRGQQVTLSCSPISGHRSVSWYQQTPGQGLQFLFEYFSETQRNKGNFPGRFSGRQFSNSRSEMNVSTLELGDSALYLCASSRLAPGQAGEKLFFGSGTQLSVL.